The 18 T cell receptor beta chains below were found in one sample sequenced in a study of T-cell memory formation after mild COVID-19. TCRdb reanalysed the 5' RACE reads using MiXCR and keeps one entry per CDR3 protein. The sample yields under 450,000 distinct CDR3 sequences, about 20% seen once. The sequenced sample was PBMCs or a T cell subset sorted from them (not recorded which). These receptors were taken from a man younger than 35 who had mild COVID-19 (a few samples of this study predate the infection). Cell type and time point are not known.

The gene calls are TRBV5-5 and TRBJ1-2; 7 bases are a match to TRBD1. CDR3 length: 14 amino acids. V was pared by 6 bases and J by 4 bases, with 9 bases of the junction left unmatched. CDR1 is SGHKS and CDR2 is YYEKEE in the germline V gene (reference sequence). The CDR3 coding sequence is TGTGCCAGCACCCTCCGGGACAGCCCCTATGGCTACACCTTC. As protein: CASTLRDSPYGYTF.

The rearrangement joins TRBV7-9 to TRBJ2-1; 9 positions agree with TRBD1. Germline CDR1 SEHNR, CDR2 FQNEAQ (reference sequence). There are 17 residues in the CDR3. V lost 4 bases, J lost 2 bases, and 9 bases stayed unmatched. The DNA for the CDR3 is TGTGCCAGCAGCTCCCACCCCCGGACAGGGGCCTACAATGAGCAGTTCTTC. It codes for CASSSHPRTGAYNEQFF.

This clonotype was seen a handful of times. The gene calls are TRBV6-2 or TRBV6-3 and TRBJ2-5; the match to TRBD2 covers 13 bases. Germline V gene sequence: CDR1 MNHEY, CDR2 SVGEGT. The J segment lost 0 bases and the V segment lost 2 bases, leaving 9 bases of the junction unmatched. There are 19 residues in the CDR3. In DNA form, the CDR3 reads TGTGCCAGCAGTTACCCCACTAGCGGGGGGGCTTCGTACCAAGAGACCCAGTACTTC. This gives the protein CASSYPTSGGASYQETQYF.

This clonotype was picked up one time. V usage is TRBV20-1 and J usage is TRBJ1-1, with 12 bases that match TRBD1. The CDR3 is 16 residues long. Germline values: CDR1 DFQATT, CDR2 SNEGSKA (reference sequence). V was pared by 3 bases and J by 2 bases, with 7 bases of the junction left unmatched. The chain's CDR3 is CSARGQGANPNTEAFF. As DNA, the CDR3 is TGCAGTGCTAGGGGACAGGGGGCGAATCCAAACACTGAAGCTTTCTTT.

This clonotype turned up a few times. This rearrangement joins TRBV18 to TRBJ2-6; D not resolved. This CDR3 comprises 18 residues. The germline V and J ends were trimmed by 1 base and 0 bases, with 13 bases remaining between them. CDR1 and CDR2 (germline): KGHSH, LQKENI. The CDR3 coding sequence is TGTGCCAGCTCACCACTCTATGCCAGAATCTCTGGGGCCAACGTCCTGACTTTC. The encoded protein is CASSPLYARISGANVLTF.

The chain uses TRBV20-1 and TRBJ2-5; a weak D match, TRBD2 (5 bases). The CDR3 contains 14 residues. V lost 2 bases and J lost 5, with 15 bases in between. The germline V gene encodes CDR1 DFQATT and CDR2 SNEGSKA (reference sequence). The CDR3 sequence: CSARPRGLPETQYF. In nucleotides, the CDR3 is TGCAGTGCTAGACCCAGAGGGCTCCCGGAGACCCAGTACTTC.

The table lists this clonotype with a few counts. The chain recombines TRBV6-2 or TRBV6-3 with TRBJ2-1; 8 positions agree with TRBD2. This CDR3 contains 13 residues. Germline V gives CDR1 MNHEY, CDR2 SVGEGT. J lost 15 bases, V lost 5 bases, and 12 bases had no gene match. This CDR3 reads CASSSTLSGGVFF. CDR3 DNA: TGTGCCAGCAGTAGCACACTCAGCGGGGGTGTGTTCTTC.

The rearrangement links TRBV24-1 to TRBJ2-3; D is tentatively TRBD1 or TRBD2 (5 bases each). The V end lost 3 bases, the J end lost 1 base, and 10 bases lay between the germline ends. Germline lookup yields CDR1 KGHDR and CDR2 SFDVKD. The CDR3 loop spans 15 amino acids. In DNA, the CDR3 is TGTGCCACCAGTGATCCGGGGACGGGCACAGATACGCAGTATTTT. Amino acids: CATSDPGTGTDTQYF.

The chain carries TRBV7-9 and TRBJ1-2; D is possibly TRBD1 (6 bases). V was trimmed by 4 bases and J by 5 bases, leaving 14 bases between them. The length of the CDR3 is 14 residues. Germline V gene lookup returns CDR1 SEHNR and CDR2 FQNEAQ (reference sequence). CDR3 sequence: CASSSGTPGYGYTF. The DNA for the CDR3 is TGTGCCAGCAGCTCCGGGACACCCGGGTATGGCTACACCTTC.

This rearrangement joins TRBV20-1 to TRBJ2-2, with D unclear. V was clipped by 5 bases and J by 0 bases, with 7 bases between them. This CDR3 has 13 residues. From germline, CDR1 is DFQATT and CDR2 SNEGSKA (reference sequence). CDR3 DNA: TGCAGTGCTTGGACCACGAACACCGGGGAGCTGTTTTTT. Translating gives CSAWTTNTGELFF.

In this sample, this clonotype turned up a few times. CDR3 loop: CASTTGGVSDTQYF. Written as DNA, the CDR3 is TGCGCCAGCACAACAGGGGGCGTCTCAGATACGCAGTATTTT. The rearrangement joins TRBV5-1 to TRBJ2-3, with 9 bases identical to TRBD1. CDR3 length: 14 amino acids. V lost 6 bases to trimming and J lost 4 bases; unmatched junction nucleotides: 6. Germline CDR1 reads SGHRS; CDR2 reads YFSETQ. Filled out from reference TRBV5-1 and TRBJ2-3, the complete variable domain reads KAGVTQTPRYLIKTRGQQVTLSCSPISGHRSVSWYQQTPGQGLQFLFEYFSETQRNKGNFPGRFSGRQFSNSRSEMNVSTLELGDSALYLCASTTGGVSDTQYFGPGTRLTVL.

The chain joins TRBV4-1 to TRBJ1-1, with 7 bases identical to TRBD1. Germline V gives CDR1 MGHRA, CDR2 YSYEKL. Trimming cost V 2 bases and J 6 bases; bases outside gene matches: 6. The CDR3 length is 14 residues. The CDR3: CASSQIQGTPEAFF. The CDR3, as DNA: TGCGCCAGCAGCCAAATACAGGGGACGCCTGAAGCTTTCTTT.

The chain has TRBV29-1 and TRBJ1-1; weak D call: TRBD1 (5 bases). The V end lost 4 bases, the J end lost 10 bases, and 22 bases lay between the germline ends. Germline V lookup: CDR1 SQVTM, CDR2 ANQGSEA. The CDR3 is made up of 14 amino acids. The CDR3 loop reads CSVVEGALVLGAFF. The CDR3 coding sequence is TGCAGCGTTGTTGAAGGGGCCCTGGTGTTGGGAGCTTTCTTT.

This chain joins TRBV9 and TRBJ2-3, with D unresolved. The CDR3 spans 14 residues. From germline, CDR1 is SGDLS and CDR2 YYNGEE. Trimming cost V 0 bases and J 4 bases, with 9 bases left between them. In DNA form, the CDR3 reads TGTGCCAGCAGCGTAGAGCTAGGCCCAGATACGCAGTATTTT. This codes for CASSVELGPDTQYF.

J is TRBJ1-3 and V is TRBV18; 7 nucleotides agree with TRBD1. The CDR3 extends over 17 amino acids. Germline V lookup: CDR1 KGHSH, CDR2 LQKENI. The ends lost 3 bases at V and 0 bases at J; junction bases unmatched: 8. This CDR3 reads CASSPEGQSHSGNTIYF. The CDR3 nucleotides read TGTGCCAGCTCACCGGAGGGACAGTCACACTCTGGAAACACCATATATTTT.

This clonotype was detected ten times or more. The chain is built from TRBV4-1 and TRBJ2-1; D might be TRBD2 (6 bases). The CDR3 length is 16 residues. Germline V gene lookup returns CDR1 MGHRA and CDR2 YSYEKL. Trimming stripped 0 bases from V and 4 bases from J, with 13 bases between. CDR3 coding DNA: TGCGCCAGCAGCCAAGATGGCGGGGACCTATACAATGAGCAGTTCTTC. Translated, it gives CASSQDGGDLYNEQFF.

This sequence joins TRBV29-1 and TRBJ1-5; D not certain. The germline V gene encodes CDR1 SQVTM and CDR2 ANQGSEA. The CDR3 length is 12 residues. V lost 4 bases and J 2 bases, leaving 6 bases between the germline ends. The CDR3 reads CSVGSGNQPQHF. DNA of the CDR3: TGCAGCGTTGGGTCGGGCAATCAGCCCCAGCATTTT.

Only a few counts were recorded for this clonotype. The chain carries TRBV10-3 and TRBJ1-1; tentatively, D is TRBD1 (6 bases). The V gene lost 3 bases and the J gene lost 8 bases, with 10 bases spanning the gap. The germline CDR1 and CDR2 sequences are ENHRY and SYGVKD. The CDR3 has 12 residues. The chain's CDR3 is CAISDFGQEAFF. CDR3 in DNA: TGTGCCATCAGTGACTTTGGACAGGAAGCTTTCTTT.